One sample yielded the 30 T cell receptor beta chains listed below, sequenced in a study of blood T cell repertoires in COVID-19 (dated by TCRdb to 2020 to 2021). Libraries were constructed by the immunoSEQ multiplex PCR assay. TCRdb provides this immuneACCESS table in a form limited to in-frame rearrangements. Some clones are lacking; in checked studies, under half of them reflect an unresolved V gene, and why the rest are absent is not known. The sample has hundreds of thousands of clones on record, roughly 90% of them singletons. The ten largest clones take up 6% to 8.5% of the sample. The source material was peripheral blood. Receptors originate from a woman between 70 and 85 years old with COVID-19, enrolled during active disease.

The chain combines TRBV5-1 with TRBJ2-7; possibly TRBD1 for D (6 bases). The germline gives CDR1 SGHRS, CDR2 YFSETQ. The ends were cut back, 4 bases at V and 3 bases at J, with 14 bases in the middle. The CDR3 is made up of 14 amino acids. The CDR3 is CASSPNRDHYEQYF. CDR3 nucleotide sequence: TGCGCCAGCAGCCCAAACAGGGATCACTACGAGCAGTACTTC.

Here the CDR3 reads CASRQTGHEAFF. The CDR3 DNA sequence: TGTGCCAGCCGCCAGACAGGCCATGAAGCTTTCTTT. This rearrangement joins TRBV11-2 to TRBJ1-1, with D tentatively TRBD1 (6 bases). The CDR3 is 12 residues long. V dropped 8 bases and J dropped 7 bases, with 14 bases sitting between them. Per the germline V gene, CDR1 is SGHAT and CDR2 is FQNNGV.

This clone appeared a few times. CDR3 in DNA: TGTGCCAGCAGCGTTAACAGGGGGACTAATGAAAAACTGTTTTTT. Its protein product is CASSVNRGTNEKLFF. J is TRBJ1-4 and V is TRBV5-8; 8 bases map to TRBD1. V shed 4 bases and J 2 bases; nucleotides not matched to a gene: 4. This CDR3 is built from 15 residues. Germline V CDR1 and CDR2: SGHTS, YDEGEE.

V and J are TRBV11-2 and TRBJ2-5, with TRBD2 matching over 7 bases. Per the germline V gene, CDR1 is SGHAT and CDR2 is FQNNGV. The CDR3 extends over 15 amino acids. Losses at the gene ends were 4 bases for V and 5 bases for J; bases not matched to a gene: 10. Here the CDR3 reads CASSSVDLGGETQYF. CDR3 in DNA: TGTGCCAGCAGCTCTGTGGACCTGGGGGGGGAGACCCAGTACTTC.

V usage is TRBV3-1 (or the pseudogene TRBV3-2) and J usage is TRBJ1-2; 12 bases agree with TRBD1. The CDR3 has 16 residues. CDR1 is LGHDT and CDR2 is YNNKEL in the germline V gene (reference sequence). Germline trimming cut 2 bases from V and 5 bases from J; bases unmatched to any gene: 6. This CDR3 is CASSQRAGQGAYGYTF. DNA for the CDR3: TGTGCCAGCAGCCAAAGAGCGGGACAGGGGGCTTATGGCTACACCTTC.

The rearrangement uses TRBV5-4 and TRBJ1-2; 7 nucleotides line up with TRBD1. This CDR3 contains 14 residues. The V and J ends lost 0 bases and 6 bases, in that order; junction bases with no gene match: 5. Germline V CDR1 and CDR2: SGHNT, YYREEE (reference sequence). CDR3 sequence (DNA): TGTGCCAGCAGCTTGGTGACAGGGATGGATGGCTACACCTTC. As protein: CASSLVTGMDGYTF.

The chain is built from TRBV24-1 and TRBJ2-5; possibly TRBD1 for D (8 bases). Germline-derived CDR1 and CDR2 are KGHDR and SFDVKD. Trimming cost V 3 bases and J 5 bases, with 15 bases left between them. This CDR3 is built from 15 residues. In nucleotides, the CDR3 is TGTGCCACCAGTGATGTGACAGGGGAGGGGGAGACCCAGTACTTC. It specifies CATSDVTGEGETQYF.

The V gene is TRBV4-2, the J gene TRBJ2-1; TRBD2 aligns across 7 bases. Per the germline V gene, CDR1 is LGHNA and CDR2 is YNFKEQ. The CDR3 sequence is 16 residues long. Trimming at V came to 0 bases and at J to 2 bases, leaving 4 bases not matched to a gene. The CDR3 DNA reads TGTGCCAGCAGCCAAGAAGGACTAGAGGCCTACAATGAGCAGTTCTTC. Its translation: CASSQEGLEAYNEQFF.

This chain uses TRBV19 with TRBJ1-1, with D hard to call. CDR1 LNHDA and CDR2 SQIVND come from the germline V gene (reference sequence). This CDR3 region has 13 residues. V was trimmed by 8 bases and J by 4 bases, leaving 14 bases between them. The CDR3 reads CASVERIGTEAFF. The CDR3 coding sequence is TGTGCCAGTGTAGAGAGGATAGGCACTGAAGCTTTCTTT. Looking up the rest from reference TRBV19 and TRBJ1-1 gives the full variable domain: DGGITQSPKYLFRKEGQNVTLSCEQNLNHDAMYWYRQDPGQGLRLIYYSQIVNDFQKGDIAEGYSVSREKKESFPLTVTSAQKNPTAFYLCASVERIGTEAFFGQGTRLTVV.

V usage is TRBV4-3 and J usage is TRBJ1-5; tentatively, D is TRBD1 (5 bases). CDR1 and CDR2 (germline): LGHNA, YSLEER. Trimming shortened V by 0 bases and J by 6 bases, and 12 bases separated the two germline ends. The CDR3 extends over 15 amino acids. The CDR3 coding sequence is TGCGCCAGCAGCCAAGATCGAAGGGGAACTCAGCCCCAGCATTTT. Translation gives CASSQDRRGTQPQHF.

The rearrangement joins TRBV18 to TRBJ2-7, with TRBD1 identical over 9 bases. The CDR3 runs to 14 residues. V lost 0 bases, J lost 5 bases, and 2 bases stayed unmatched. Germline V gene data show CDR1 as KGHSH and CDR2 as LQKENI. Here the CDR3 reads CASSPPGTGNEQYF. The CDR3 DNA sequence: TGTGCCAGCTCACCACCGGGGACAGGGAACGAGCAGTACTTC.

The chain has TRBV6-6 and TRBJ2-3; TRBD2 matches 10 bases. Germline V gene sequence: CDR1 MNHNY, CDR2 SVGAGI (reference sequence). The CDR3 length is 13 residues. Unmatched junction bases numbered 5, after V lost 7 bases and J lost 7 bases. The CDR3 reads CASTPSGGYTQYF. The DNA for the CDR3 is TGTGCCAGCACCCCTAGCGGGGGTTATACGCAGTATTTT.

This clone came up once. The gene calls are TRBV2 and TRBJ2-5; TRBD1 might be the D (7 bases). The CDR3 spans 14 residues. Trimming pared 7 bases from V and 7 bases from J, leaving 19 bases between. The germline V gene encodes CDR1 SNHLY and CDR2 FYNNEI. The CDR3 loop is CASIWDSGYGTQYF. CDR3 bases: TGTGCCAGCATCTGGGACAGCGGGTATGGGACCCAGTACTTC.

This sequence joins TRBV5-1 and TRBJ2-7; D is perhaps TRBD1 (6 bases). CDR1 SGHRS and CDR2 YFSETQ come from the germline V gene. The CDR3 spans 15 residues. V shed 1 base and J shed 5 bases, with 16 bases lying between them. The CDR3 reads CASSLIGGSMNEQYF. As DNA, the CDR3 is TGCGCCAGCAGCTTGATAGGGGGATCTATGAACGAGCAGTACTTC.

This chain connects TRBV5-1 to TRBJ2-1; TRBD2 matches 8 bases. V trimming: 1 base; J trimming: 7 bases; junction bases outside the gene matches: 10. Per the germline V gene, CDR1 is SGHRS and CDR2 is YFSETQ. This CDR3 region has 16 residues. The CDR3 bases are TGCGCCAGCAGCTTGCGGGCGGGGGGTCCGGAGAATGAGCAGTTCTTC. Protein sequence: CASSLRAGGPENEQFF.

The chain recombines TRBV19 with TRBJ1-3; 10 bases match TRBD1. CDR1 is LNHDA, CDR2 SQIVND, per germline (reference sequence). This CDR3 comprises 15 residues. V lost 7 bases to trimming and J lost 3 bases; unmatched junction nucleotides: 6. This CDR3 is CASTKTGGHGNTIYF. The DNA of the CDR3 is TGTGCCAGTACCAAGACAGGGGGCCATGGAAACACCATATATTTT.

The V gene is TRBV2, the J gene TRBJ2-3; 14 bases fit TRBD2. The CDR3 runs to 16 residues. Trimming removed 6 bases from V and 2 bases from J; junction bases left unmatched: 4. Germline V gives CDR1 SNHLY, CDR2 FYNNEI. The CDR3 sequence: CASRATSGGDTDTQYF. The DNA of the CDR3 is TGTGCCAGCAGGGCGACTAGCGGGGGGGACACAGATACGCAGTATTTT.

This rearrangement joins TRBV13 to TRBJ2-1; 8 nucleotides match TRBD2. CDR3 length equals 17 residues. Trimming removed 1 base from V and 0 bases from J; junction bases left unmatched: 5. Germline lookup yields CDR1 PRHDT and CDR2 FYEKMQ (reference sequence). The CDR3 nucleotides are TGTGCCAGCAGCTTAGAAAAGCGGGGGCTCTCCTACAATGAGCAGTTCTTC. Its protein is CASSLEKRGLSYNEQFF. Filled out from reference TRBV13 and TRBJ2-1, the complete variable domain reads AAGVIQSPRHLIKEKRETATLKCYPIPRHDTVYWYQQGPGQDPQFLISFYEKMQSDKGSIPDRFSAQQFSDYHSELNMSSLELGDSALYFCASSLEKRGLSYNEQFFGPGTRLTVL.

J is TRBJ1-4 and V is TRBV19; D gene unclear. Germline CDR1 reads LNHDA; CDR2 reads SQIVND (reference sequence). This CDR3 has 17 residues. The V gene lost 1 base and the J gene lost 0 bases, with 12 bases spanning the gap. CDR3 DNA: TGTGCCAGTAGTATAGGGCGGGGTGGAACAACTAATGAAAAACTGTTTTTT. Translation gives CASSIGRGGTTNEKLFF.

This sequence joins TRBV2 and TRBJ1-2; 11 nucleotides align to TRBD1. Losses at the gene ends were 6 bases for V and 6 bases for J; bases not matched to a gene: 15. The CDR3 consists of 17 residues. Germline CDR1 and CDR2: SNHLY and FYNNEI. The CDR3 coding sequence is TGTGCCAGCAGCTCAGATTTTTCCGGGACAGGGGGAAATGGCTACACCTTC. Translating it yields CASSSDFSGTGGNGYTF.

The chain joins TRBV9 to TRBJ1-1; the match to TRBD1 covers 9 bases. The CDR3 loop spans 14 amino acids. From germline, CDR1 is SGDLS and CDR2 YYNGEE. Unmatched junction bases numbered 4, after V lost 3 bases and J lost 4 bases. This CDR3 reads CASSGTGDATEAFF. CDR3 nucleotide sequence: TGTGCCAGCAGCGGGACAGGGGACGCCACTGAAGCTTTCTTT.

The chain joins TRBV3-1 (or the pseudogene TRBV3-2) to TRBJ2-1; 8 bases line up with TRBD2. Trimming removed 0 bases from V and 2 bases from J; junction bases left unmatched: 6. The CDR3 length is 17 residues. CDR1 LGHDT and CDR2 YNNKEL come from the germline V gene (reference sequence). The CDR3 DNA is TGTGCCAGCAGCCAAGAAGGTCGGGGGGGCCCCTACAATGAGCAGTTCTTC. This codes for CASSQEGRGGPYNEQFF.

V and J are TRBV6-5 and TRBJ1-2, with 9 bases aligning to TRBD1. V lost 0 bases to trimming and J lost 5 bases; unmatched junction nucleotides: 7. The CDR3 spans 16 residues. CDR1 MNHEY and CDR2 SVGAGI come from the germline V gene. DNA of the CDR3: TGTGCCAGCAGTTACTCCCCCGGGACAGGGAAATATGGCTACACCTTC. Its translation is CASSYSPGTGKYGYTF.

V gene TRBV30 combines with J gene TRBJ1-1; D is perhaps TRBD1 (6 bases). Trimming shortened V by 4 bases and J by 5 bases, and 11 bases separated the two germline ends. Per germline, CDR1 GTSNPN and CDR2 SVGIG (reference sequence). CDR3 size: 12 residues. CDR3 amino acids: CAWNRVSTEAFF. The CDR3 bases are TGTGCCTGGAACAGGGTCTCGACTGAAGCTTTCTTT.

The CDR3 here is CASSEALAGGPQEYF. The CDR3 DNA is TGTGCCAGCAGTGAAGCATTGGCGGGGGGCCCCCAGGAGTACTTC. The V gene is TRBV2, the J gene TRBJ2-7, with 8 bases aligning to TRBD2. This CDR3 has 15 amino acids. V was pared by 0 bases and J by 11 bases, with 12 bases of the junction left unmatched. Germline lookup yields CDR1 SNHLY and CDR2 FYNNEI.

This chain connects TRBV27 to TRBJ1-5; unclear D gene. CDR1 and CDR2 from the germline V gene are MNHEY and SMNVEV (reference sequence). This CDR3 spans 14 amino acids. V was shortened by 0 bases and J by 7 bases, with 10 bases between the two germline ends. DNA for the CDR3: TGTGCCAGCAGTTTATCGGGCCCAGGCCAGCCCCAGCATTTT. It is translated as CASSLSGPGQPQHF.

The chain links TRBV19 to TRBJ1-1; 8 bases match TRBD1. Per the germline V gene, CDR1 is LNHDA and CDR2 is SQIVND (reference sequence). There are 13 residues in the CDR3. With V trimmed by 6 bases and J by 1 base, 1 base remained unmatched. The DNA for the CDR3 is TGTGCCAGTAGGACAGGGGCGAACACTGAAGCTTTCTTT. It yields the protein CASRTGANTEAFF.

This clone was counted between two and nine times. The chain combines TRBV6-5 with TRBJ1-5, with D unresolved. This CDR3 has 15 residues. CDR1 is MNHEY, CDR2 SVGAGI, per germline. Trimming stripped 8 bases from V and 4 bases from J, with 18 bases between. The CDR3 region is CASHTSGNGNQPQHF. The DNA for the CDR3 is TGTGCCAGCCATACATCGGGGAACGGTAATCAGCCCCAGCATTTT.

This chain connects TRBV7-9 to TRBJ2-2, with 8 bases lining up with TRBD2. From germline, CDR1 is SEHNR and CDR2 FQNEAQ (reference sequence). V trimming: 3 bases; J trimming: 4 bases; junction bases outside the gene matches: 7. The CDR3 consists of 16 residues. CDR3 coding DNA: TGTGCCAGCAGCTTTCTTGCGGGGGGAAGCACCGGGGAGCTGTTTTTT. Amino acid sequence: CASSFLAGGSTGELFF.

The V call is TRBV28, the J call TRBJ1-2; maybe TRBD1 (6 bases). V was cut by 2 bases and J by 2 bases, with 9 bases left in between. Per the germline V gene, CDR1 is MDHEN and CDR2 is SYDVKM. The CDR3 loop spans 14 amino acids. The DNA of the CDR3 is TGTGCCAGCAGTTTAACTACAGGGAACTATGGCTACACCTTC. Translation: CASSLTTGNYGYTF.